This is a list of T cell receptor beta chains from one sample in a study of post-analysis software for immune sequencing data. MiXCR, run by TCRdb on the PCR reads, gives a single entry per CDR3 protein. The table has 700,000 to 900,000 distinct CDR3 sequences, 35% to 55% seen once; the top ten hold roughly 5.2%. Sequenced sample: blood. These receptors were taken from a girl between 10 and 17 years old with multiple sclerosis. Each CDR3 is given with its conserved first and last residue. The D gene is left open where the match is weak. Only some rows state a clone size, as once, few, many or a class for expanded clones.

>TRBV6-4|.|few|TRBJ2-7
TGTGCCAGCAGTGATTCCGGCAGGAACTACGAGCAGTACTTC
CASSDSGRNYEQYF
>TRBV12-3/TRBV12-4|TRBD1|.|TRBJ1-2
TGTGCCAGCAGTTTGGGACAGTATGAGGGCTACACCTTC
CASSLGQYEGYTF
>TRBV20-1|TRBD2|.|TRBJ2-3
TGCAGTGCTATAGGACTAGCGGGACTCACAGATACGCAGTATTTT
CSAIGLAGLTDTQYF
>TRBV4-2|.|.|TRBJ2-5
TGTGCCAGCAGCCAAGAGGGCCCCCAAAGTCTAGAGACCCAGTACTTC
CASSQEGPQSLETQYF
>TRBV2|.|few|TRBJ2-7
TGTGCCAGCAGTGTCGAGAGAGGAACCTACGAGCAGTACTTC
CASSVERGTYEQYF
>TRBV13|TRBD2|few|TRBJ2-3
TGTGCCAGCAGCTCCCGACTAAAGACTAGCGGGACCGCCACAGATACGCAGTATTTT
CASSSRLKTSGTATDTQYF
>TRBV10-3|TRBD2|few|TRBJ2-7
TGTGCCATCAGTGGCGGGGGGGAATCCTACGAGCAGTACTTC
CAISGGGESYEQYF
>TRBV29-1|.|.|TRBJ1-2
TGCAGCGTTGACGGGGCGGGTAGCTATGGCTACACCTTC
CSVDGAGSYGYTF
>TRBV20-1|.|few|TRBJ2-7
TGCAGTGCTAGAGATGGGCCTTCCTACGAGCAGTACTTC
CSARDGPSYEQYF
>TRBV20-1|.|few|TRBJ2-7
TGCAGTGCCACCGGGACCATCTCCTACGAGCAGTACTTC
CSATGTISYEQYF
>TRBV9|.|few|TRBJ2-1
TGTGCCAGCAGTGAGGTGGGGGTAAATGAGCAGTTCTTC
CASSEVGVNEQFF
>TRBV6-6|TRBD1|.|TRBJ1-2
TGTGCCAGCAGCAGCATTGGACAGGCCCTGCGGGACTATGGCTACACCTTC
CASSSIGQALRDYGYTF
>TRBV29-1|TRBD2|.|TRBJ2-2
TGCAGCGTTGTTACTAGCGGAGGGACCGGGGAGCTGTTTTTT
CSVVTSGGTGELFF
>TRBV7-8|TRBD1|.|TRBJ2-3
TGTGCCAGCAGCTTAGACAGGGGGCGAGATACGCAGTATTTT
CASSLDRGRDTQYF
>TRBV7-7|.|few|TRBJ1-1
TGTGCTAGCAGCTTAAAAGGGGAAGTTATCCAGGACACTGAAGCTTTCTTT
CASSLKGEVIQDTEAFF
>TRBV4-1|TRBD2|.|TRBJ2-3
TGCGCCAGCAGCCCTGGCGGGAGGGCCGGTGACACAGATACGCAGTATTTT
CASSPGGRAGDTDTQYF
>TRBV10-2|TRBD2|few|TRBJ2-7
TGCGCCAGCAGTGAGTCTACGGCCAGCGGGAGGGCCGAGCAGTACTTC
CASSESTASGRAEQYF
>TRBV5-1|TRBD2|once|TRBJ2-3
TGCGCCGGCAGCTTGATTAGCGGGGTGGGTGCAGATACGCAGTATTTT
CAGSLISGVGADTQYF
>TRBV20-1|TRBD2|.|TRBJ2-5
TGCAGTGCTAGTAGGGCTAGCGGGAGTCAAGGTTTTGGAGAGACCCAGTACTTC
CSASRASGSQGFGETQYF
>TRBV20-1|TRBD2|.|TRBJ2-3
TGCAGTGCTAGAGATCCCCCAGGGCGGGAGGGGGGTACGCAGTATTTT
CSARDPPGREGGTQYF
>TRBV10-3|TRBD2|few|TRBJ2-7
TGTGCCATCAGGGCGGGAGTCGATTACGAGCAGTACTTC
CAIRAGVDYEQYF
>TRBV7-9|.|.|TRBJ1-4
TGTGCCAGCAGCCCTCAGGGAGGACCAAATGAAAAACTGTTTTTT
CASSPQGGPNEKLFF
>TRBV20-1|TRBD1|.|TRBJ2-7
TGCAGTGCTAGTGACCGGGACAGGGGGCTTAGCGAGCAGTACTTC
CSASDRDRGLSEQYF